This T cell receptor beta chain emerged from a study of T cell responses to AZD1222 COVID-19 vaccine. Looking at the study overall: Analysis merged second doses at about 4 or about 12 weeks.

Study results and caveats: The sample set comprised mostly white British donors with more females, and clonal diversity was possibly underestimated. Among spike-specific TCRs, nearly half reportedly target unmutated variant regions.

Profiled with immunoSEQ multiplex PCR; TCRdb holds only in-frame clones, not every one. The sample yields nearly 90,000 clones, roughly 90% seen once. Only one count was recorded for this clone. The antigen is unknown. Germline V gene data show CDR1 as LNHDA and CDR2 as SQIVND (reference sequence). Trimming cost V 3 bases and J 4 bases, with 18 bases left between them. This CDR3 spans 16 amino acids. The origin of this receptor is an adult in good health. This sequence joins TRBV19 and TRBJ1-2; TRBD1 is a possible D gene (5 bases). Sequenced here: peripheral blood, sampled on day 0 of AZD1222 vaccination. The DNA for the CDR3 is TGTGCCAGTAGTATTAGCGTGTTAGACAGCTTCTATGGCTACACCTTC. Its translation is CASSISVLDSFYGYTF.